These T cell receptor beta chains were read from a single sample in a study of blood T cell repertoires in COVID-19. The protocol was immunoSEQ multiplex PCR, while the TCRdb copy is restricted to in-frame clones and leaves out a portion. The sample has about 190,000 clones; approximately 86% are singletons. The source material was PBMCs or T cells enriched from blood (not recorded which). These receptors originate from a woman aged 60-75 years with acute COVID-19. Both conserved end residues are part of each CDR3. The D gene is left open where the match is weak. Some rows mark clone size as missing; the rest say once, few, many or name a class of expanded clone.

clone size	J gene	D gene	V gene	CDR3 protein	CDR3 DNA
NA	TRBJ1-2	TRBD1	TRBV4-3	CASSQVGRGRMDYGYTF	TGCGCCAGCAGCCAAGTGGGCAGGGGGCGAATGGACTATGGCTACACCTTC
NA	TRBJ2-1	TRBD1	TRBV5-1	CASSVTGGTYNEQFF	TGCGCCAGCAGCGTAACAGGGGGTACCTACAATGAGCAGTTCTTC
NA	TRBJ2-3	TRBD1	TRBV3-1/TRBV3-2	CASSLKETGVTDTQYF	TGTGCCAGCAGCCTTAAGGAGACAGGGGTAACAGATACGCAGTATTTT
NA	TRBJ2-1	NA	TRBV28	CASRRDRNEQFF	TGTGCCAGCAGGCGGGACCGGAATGAGCAGTTCTTC
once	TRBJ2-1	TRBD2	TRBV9	CASSAFALAGGTYRNNEQFF	TGTGCCAGCAGCGCGTTCGCATTAGCGGGGGGGACATATCGGAACAATGAGCAGTTCTTC
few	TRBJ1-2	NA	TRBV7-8	CASSTSGTDNGYTF	TGTGCCAGCAGTACCAGCGGGACCGACAATGGCTACACCTTC
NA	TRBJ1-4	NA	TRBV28	CASGSNEKLFF	TGTGCCAGTGGCAGTAATGAAAAACTGTTTTTT
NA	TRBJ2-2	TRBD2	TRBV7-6	CASSFAGLKNTGELFF	TGTGCCAGCAGCTTCGCGGGACTAAAGAACACCGGGGAGCTGTTTTTT
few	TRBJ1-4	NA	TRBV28	CASSPREGEKLFF	TGTGCCAGCAGCCCCCGGGAGGGGGAAAAACTGTTTTTT
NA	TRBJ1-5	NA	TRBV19	CASSQGVSNQPQHF	TGTGCCAGTAGTCAGGGCGTGAGCAATCAGCCCCAGCATTTT
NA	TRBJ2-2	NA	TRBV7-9	CASSLFILPGPGELFF	TGTGCCAGCAGCTTATTTATCCTGCCAGGTCCCGGGGAGCTGTTTTTT